This T cell receptor (beta chain) derives from a study of T-cell reconstitution after alpha-beta-depleted transplantation in children. The V end lost 2 bases, the J end lost 8 bases, and 6 bases lay between the germline ends. The CDR3 length is 12 residues. Germline values: CDR1 ENHRY, CDR2 SYGVKD. As it was prepared, the TCRbeta library received unique molecular identifiers. TCRdb called the PCR reads again in MiXCR, with one record for every CDR3 protein. The top ten hold 9.5% to 13% of the sample, which has hundreds of thousands of distinct CDR3 sequences, 9.9% seen once. The chain combines TRBV10-3 with TRBJ1-4, with D perhaps TRBD1 (5 bases). The sequence came from a human donor who donated a stem cell graft to a child with SCID. The specimen comprised PBMCs from the stem cell graft donor, sampled from the stem cell graft. The chain's CDR3 is CAISEGAEKLFF. DNA of the CDR3: TGTGCCATCAGTGAGGGGGCCGAAAAACTGTTTTTT.